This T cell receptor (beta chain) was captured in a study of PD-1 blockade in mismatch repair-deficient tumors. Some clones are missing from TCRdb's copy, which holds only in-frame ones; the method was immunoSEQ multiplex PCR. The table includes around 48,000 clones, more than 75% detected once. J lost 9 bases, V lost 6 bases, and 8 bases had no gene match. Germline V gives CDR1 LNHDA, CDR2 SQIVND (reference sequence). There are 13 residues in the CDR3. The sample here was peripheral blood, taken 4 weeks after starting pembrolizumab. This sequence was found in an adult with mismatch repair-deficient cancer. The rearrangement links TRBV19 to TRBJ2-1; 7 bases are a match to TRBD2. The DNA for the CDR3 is TGTGCCAGTAGCCCACGGGGGGACGGTGAGCAGTTCTTC. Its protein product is CASSPRGDGEQFF.